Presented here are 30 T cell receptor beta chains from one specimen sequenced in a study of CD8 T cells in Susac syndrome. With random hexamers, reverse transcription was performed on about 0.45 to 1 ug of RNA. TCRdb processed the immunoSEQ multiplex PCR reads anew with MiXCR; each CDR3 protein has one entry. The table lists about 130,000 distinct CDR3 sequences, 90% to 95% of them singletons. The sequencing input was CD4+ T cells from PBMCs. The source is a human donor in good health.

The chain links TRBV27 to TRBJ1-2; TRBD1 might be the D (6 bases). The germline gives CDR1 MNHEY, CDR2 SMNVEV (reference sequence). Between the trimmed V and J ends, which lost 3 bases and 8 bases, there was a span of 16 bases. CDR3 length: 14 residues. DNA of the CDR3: TGTGCCAGCAGTTTCCGCGCCAGGGGTGGAGGCTACACCTTC. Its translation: CASSFRARGGGYTF.

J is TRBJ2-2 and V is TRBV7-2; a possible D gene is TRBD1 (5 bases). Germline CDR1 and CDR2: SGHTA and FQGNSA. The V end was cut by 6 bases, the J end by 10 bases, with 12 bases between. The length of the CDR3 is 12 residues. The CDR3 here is CASRLVGAELFF. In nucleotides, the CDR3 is TGTGCCAGCAGGCTAGTTGGGGCGGAGCTGTTTTTT.

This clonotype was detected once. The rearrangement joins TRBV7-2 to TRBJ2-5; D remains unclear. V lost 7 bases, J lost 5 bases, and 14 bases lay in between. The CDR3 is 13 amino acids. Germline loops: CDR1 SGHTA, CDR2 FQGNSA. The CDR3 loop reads CASTPRVLETQYF. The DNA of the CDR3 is TGTGCCAGCACCCCCCGGGTTCTCGAGACCCAGTACTTC.

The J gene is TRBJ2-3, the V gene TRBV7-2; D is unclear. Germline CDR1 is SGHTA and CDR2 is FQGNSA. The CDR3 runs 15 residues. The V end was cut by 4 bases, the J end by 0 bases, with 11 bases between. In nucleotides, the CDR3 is TGTGCCAGCAGCTCACAGTGGTCTAGCACAGATACGCAGTATTTT. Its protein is CASSSQWSSTDTQYF.

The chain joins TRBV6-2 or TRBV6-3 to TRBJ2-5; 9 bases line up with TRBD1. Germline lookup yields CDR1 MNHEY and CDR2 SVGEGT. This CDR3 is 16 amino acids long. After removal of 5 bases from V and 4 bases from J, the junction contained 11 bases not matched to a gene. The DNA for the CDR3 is TGTGCCAGCAGTGAGGACAGGGGATTACGGGGAGAGACCCAGTACTTC. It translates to CASSEDRGLRGETQYF.

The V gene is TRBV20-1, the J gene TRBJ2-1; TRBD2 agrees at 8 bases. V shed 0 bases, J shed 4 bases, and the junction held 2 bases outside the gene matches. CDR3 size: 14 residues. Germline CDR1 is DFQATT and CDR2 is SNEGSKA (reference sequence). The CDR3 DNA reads TGCAGTGCTAGAGATAGCGGGACGTACAATGAGCAGTTCTTC. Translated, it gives CSARDSGTYNEQFF.

This chain's CDR3 is CSARPPTGMDGELFF. CDR3 bases: TGCAGTGCTAGACCCCCGACAGGGATGGACGGGGAGCTGTTTTTT. V usage is TRBV20-1 and J usage is TRBJ2-2; 7 bases map to TRBD1. The ends lost 2 bases at V and 7 bases at J; junction bases unmatched: 10. Per germline, CDR1 DFQATT and CDR2 SNEGSKA (reference sequence). CDR3 length: 15 amino acids.

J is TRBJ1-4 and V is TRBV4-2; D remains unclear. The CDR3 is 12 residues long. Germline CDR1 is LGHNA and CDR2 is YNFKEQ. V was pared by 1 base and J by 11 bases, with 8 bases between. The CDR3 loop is CASSQGSRKLFF. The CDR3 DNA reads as TGTGCCAGCAGCCAAGGCAGCAGGAAACTGTTTTTT.

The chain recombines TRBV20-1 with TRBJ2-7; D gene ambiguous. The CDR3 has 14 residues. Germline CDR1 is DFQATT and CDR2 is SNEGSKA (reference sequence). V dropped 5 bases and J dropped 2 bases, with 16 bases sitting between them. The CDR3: CSAQLGGRTYEQYF. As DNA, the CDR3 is TGCAGTGCTCAGCTGGGCGGAAGGACCTACGAGCAGTACTTC.

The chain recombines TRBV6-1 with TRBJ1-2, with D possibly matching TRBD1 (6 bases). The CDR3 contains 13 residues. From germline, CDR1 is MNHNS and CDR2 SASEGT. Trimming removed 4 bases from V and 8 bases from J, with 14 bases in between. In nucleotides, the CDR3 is TGTGCCAGCAGTGTCACGCCAGGGGTCGGCTACACCTTC. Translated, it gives CASSVTPGVGYTF.

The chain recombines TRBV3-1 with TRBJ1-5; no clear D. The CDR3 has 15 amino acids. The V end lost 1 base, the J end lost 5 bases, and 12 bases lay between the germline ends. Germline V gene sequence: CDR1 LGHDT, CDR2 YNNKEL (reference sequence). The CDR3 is CASSQGQWLYQPQHF. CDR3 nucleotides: TGTGCCAGCAGCCAAGGGCAATGGCTTTATCAGCCCCAGCATTTT. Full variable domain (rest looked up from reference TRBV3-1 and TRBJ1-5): DTAVSQTPKYLVTQMGNDKSIKCEQNLGHDTMYWYKQDSKKFLKIMFSYNNKELIINETVPNRFSPKSPDKAHLNLHINSLELGDSAVYFCASSQGQWLYQPQHFGDGTRLSIL.

The CDR3 nucleotides read TGTGCCTGGAATCAAGCGGGAGCGGGCGAGCAGTACTTC. Amino acid sequence: CAWNQAGAGEQYF. The J gene is TRBJ2-7, the V gene TRBV30; 8 bases map to TRBD2. Trimming removed 4 bases from V and 6 bases from J; junction bases left unmatched: 8. Germline V CDR1 and CDR2: GTSNPN, SVGIG (reference sequence). This CDR3 has 13 residues. The full variable domain, rest sourced from reference TRBV30 and TRBJ2-7, is SQTIHQWPATLVQPVGSPLSLECTVEGTSNPNLYWYRQAAGRGLQLLFYSVGIGQISSEVPQNLSASRPQDRQFILSSKKLLLSDSGFYLCAWNQAGAGEQYFGPGTRLTVT.

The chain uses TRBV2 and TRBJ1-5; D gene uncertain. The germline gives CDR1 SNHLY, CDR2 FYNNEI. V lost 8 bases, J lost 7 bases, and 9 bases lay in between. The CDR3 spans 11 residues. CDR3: CASGPNQPQHF. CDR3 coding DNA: TGTGCCAGCGGACCAAACCAGCCCCAGCATTTT.

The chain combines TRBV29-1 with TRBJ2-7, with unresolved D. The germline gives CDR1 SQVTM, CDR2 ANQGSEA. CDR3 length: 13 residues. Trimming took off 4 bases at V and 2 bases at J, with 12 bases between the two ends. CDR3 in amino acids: CSVVWQATYEQYF. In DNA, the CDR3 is TGCAGCGTTGTTTGGCAGGCTACCTACGAGCAGTACTTC.

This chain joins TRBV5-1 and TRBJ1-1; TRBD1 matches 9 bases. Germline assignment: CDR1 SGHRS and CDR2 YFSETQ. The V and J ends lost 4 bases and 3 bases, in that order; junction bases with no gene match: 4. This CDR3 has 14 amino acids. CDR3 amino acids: CASSVRQGDTEAFF. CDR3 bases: TGCGCCAGCAGCGTGAGACAGGGGGACACTGAAGCTTTCTTT.

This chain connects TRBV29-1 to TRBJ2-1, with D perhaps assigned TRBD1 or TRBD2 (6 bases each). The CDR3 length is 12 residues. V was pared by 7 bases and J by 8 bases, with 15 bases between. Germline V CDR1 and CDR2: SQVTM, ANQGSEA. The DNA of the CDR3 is TGCAGCGCCGGGGGCCCGAAAGATGAGCAGTTCTTC. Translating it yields CSAGGPKDEQFF.

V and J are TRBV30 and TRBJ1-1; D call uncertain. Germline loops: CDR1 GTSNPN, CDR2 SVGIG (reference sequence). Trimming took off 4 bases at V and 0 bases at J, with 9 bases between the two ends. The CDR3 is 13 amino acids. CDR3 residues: CAWTDRVNTEAFF. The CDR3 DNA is TGTGCCTGGACTGACCGGGTGAACACTGAAGCTTTCTTT.

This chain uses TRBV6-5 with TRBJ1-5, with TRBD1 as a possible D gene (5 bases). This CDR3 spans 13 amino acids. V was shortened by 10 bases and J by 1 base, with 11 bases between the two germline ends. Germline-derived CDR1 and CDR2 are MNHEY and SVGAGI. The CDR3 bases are TGTGCCATAGGTCAGGGAAGCAATCAGCCCCAGCATTTT. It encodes CAIGQGSNQPQHF.

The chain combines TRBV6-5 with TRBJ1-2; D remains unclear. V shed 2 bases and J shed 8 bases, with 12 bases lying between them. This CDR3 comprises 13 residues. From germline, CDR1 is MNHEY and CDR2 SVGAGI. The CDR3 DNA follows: TGTGCCAGCAGTTACGATAGGGAACGAGGCTACACCTTC. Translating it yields CASSYDRERGYTF.

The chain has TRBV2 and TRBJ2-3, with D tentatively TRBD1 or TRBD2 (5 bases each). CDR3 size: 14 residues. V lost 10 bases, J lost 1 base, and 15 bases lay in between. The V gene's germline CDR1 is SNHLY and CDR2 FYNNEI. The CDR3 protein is CAIPPGRGTDTQYF. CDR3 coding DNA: TGTGCCATCCCCCCGGGACGGGGCACAGATACGCAGTATTTT.

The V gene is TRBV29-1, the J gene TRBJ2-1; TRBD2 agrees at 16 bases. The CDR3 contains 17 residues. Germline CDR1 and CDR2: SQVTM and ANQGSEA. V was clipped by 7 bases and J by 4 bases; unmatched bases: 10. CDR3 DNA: TGCAGCGCCTTAGGGACTAGCGGGAGGGCCCAATACAATGAGCAGTTCTTC. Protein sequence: CSALGTSGRAQYNEQFF.

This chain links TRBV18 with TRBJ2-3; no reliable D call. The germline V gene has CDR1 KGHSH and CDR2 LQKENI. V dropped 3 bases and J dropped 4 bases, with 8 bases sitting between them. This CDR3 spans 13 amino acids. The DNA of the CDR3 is TGTGCCAGCTCACCTTCAACGTCAGATACGCAGTATTTT. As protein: CASSPSTSDTQYF.

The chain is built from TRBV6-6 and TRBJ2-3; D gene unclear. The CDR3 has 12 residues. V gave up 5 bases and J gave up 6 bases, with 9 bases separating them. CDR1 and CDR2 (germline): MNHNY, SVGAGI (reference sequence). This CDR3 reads CASSPAEDTQYF. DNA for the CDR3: TGTGCCAGCAGTCCCGCAGAGGATACGCAGTATTTT.

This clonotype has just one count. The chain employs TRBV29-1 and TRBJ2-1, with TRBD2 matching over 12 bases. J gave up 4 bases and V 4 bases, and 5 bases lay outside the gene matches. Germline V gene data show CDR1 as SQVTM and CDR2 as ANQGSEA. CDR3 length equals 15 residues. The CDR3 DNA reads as TGCAGCGTTGTCCTAGCGGGAGGGATATACAATGAGCAGTTCTTC. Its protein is CSVVLAGGIYNEQFF.

CDR3 loop: CASSLVQGAEAFF. The CDR3 coding sequence is TGTGCCAGCAGCTTAGTCCAGGGGGCTGAAGCTTTCTTT. This chain links TRBV7-2 with TRBJ1-1; 7 bases are a match to TRBD1. This CDR3 spans 13 amino acids. CDR1 is SGHTA and CDR2 is FQGNSA in the germline V gene. The ends lost 1 base at V and 6 bases at J; junction bases unmatched: 2.

Here the CDR3 reads CASSLGEETQYF. CDR3 sequence (DNA): TGTGCCAGCAGCTTAGGCGAAGAGACCCAGTACTTC. This rearrangement joins TRBV7-9 to TRBJ2-5; D is ambiguous. V was shortened by 1 base and J by 3 bases, with 3 bases between the two germline ends. The length of the CDR3 is 12 residues. Per germline, CDR1 SEHNR and CDR2 FQNEAQ (reference sequence).

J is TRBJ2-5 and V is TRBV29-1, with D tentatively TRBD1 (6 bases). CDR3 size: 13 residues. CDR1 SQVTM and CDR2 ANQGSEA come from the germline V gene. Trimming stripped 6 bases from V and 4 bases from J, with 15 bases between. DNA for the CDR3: TGCAGCGTCGTACAGGGATTGGGAGAGACCCAGTACTTC. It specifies CSVVQGLGETQYF.

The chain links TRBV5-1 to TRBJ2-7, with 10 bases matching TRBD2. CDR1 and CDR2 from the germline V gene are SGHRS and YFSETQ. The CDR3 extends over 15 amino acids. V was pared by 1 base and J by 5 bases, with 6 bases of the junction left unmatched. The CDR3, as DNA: TGCGCCAGCAGCTTGCTAGCGGGAGAAGTCCACGAGCAGTACTTC. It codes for CASSLLAGEVHEQYF.

The CDR3: CATPCEMNTEAFF. CDR3 DNA sequence: TGTGCCACCCCCTGTGAAATGAACACTGAAGCTTTCTTT. The chain is built from TRBV2 and TRBJ1-1, with D uncertain. Between the trimmed V and J ends, which lost 10 bases and 0 bases, there was a span of 12 bases. Germline V gene data show CDR1 as SNHLY and CDR2 as FYNNEI. This CDR3 has 13 residues.

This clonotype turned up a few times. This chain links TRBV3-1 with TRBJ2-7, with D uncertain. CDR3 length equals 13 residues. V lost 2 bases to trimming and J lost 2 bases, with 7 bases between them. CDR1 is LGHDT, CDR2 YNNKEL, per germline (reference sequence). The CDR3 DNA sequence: TGTGCCAGCAGCCAAAACGTTCCCTACGAGCAGTACTTC. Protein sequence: CASSQNVPYEQYF.